The 2 T cell receptor beta chains reported below all come from one sample, sequenced in a study of lymphopenia after photon versus proton radiotherapy (dated by TCRdb to between 2017 and 2020). The receptor library was made with the immunoSEQ multiplex PCR assay. TCRdb provides this immuneACCESS table in a form limited to in-frame rearrangements. Some clones are lacking; in checked studies, under half of them reflect an unresolved V gene, and why the rest are absent is not known. This sample is represented by 75,000 to 90,000 clones; more than 70% of them were singletons. The ten largest account for over 1.2% of the sample. This material consisted of peripheral blood, taken from a patient treated with proton-based radiotherapy. Every receptor here comes from a man in his sixties with pancreatic cancer.

Here the CDR3 reads CASSARLQGPEAFF. The CDR3, as DNA: TGTGCCAGCAGTGCCCGTCTTCAGGGCCCTGAAGCTTTCTTT. This chain links TRBV2 with TRBJ1-1, with D maybe TRBD1 (5 bases). CDR3 length equals 14 residues. Germline V gene data show CDR1 as SNHLY and CDR2 as FYNNEI. V was trimmed by 4 bases and J by 6 bases, leaving 15 bases between them.

The J gene is TRBJ2-3, the V gene TRBV7-2; no clear D. The CDR3 has 15 residues. The germline V gene encodes CDR1 SGHTA and CDR2 FQGNSA. V was trimmed by 2 bases and J by 6 bases, leaving 15 bases between them. The CDR3 bases are TGTGCCAGCAGCTTATCCCTAACGGTGTCGGATACGCAGTATTTT. Its translation is CASSLSLTVSDTQYF. The whole variable domain, remainder taken from reference TRBV7-2 and TRBJ2-3, is GAGVSQSPSNKVTEKGKDVELRCDPISGHTALYWYRQSLGQGLEFLIYFQGNSAPDKSGLPSDRFSAERTGGSVSTLTIQRTQQEDSAVYLCASSLSLTVSDTQYFGPGTRLTVL.